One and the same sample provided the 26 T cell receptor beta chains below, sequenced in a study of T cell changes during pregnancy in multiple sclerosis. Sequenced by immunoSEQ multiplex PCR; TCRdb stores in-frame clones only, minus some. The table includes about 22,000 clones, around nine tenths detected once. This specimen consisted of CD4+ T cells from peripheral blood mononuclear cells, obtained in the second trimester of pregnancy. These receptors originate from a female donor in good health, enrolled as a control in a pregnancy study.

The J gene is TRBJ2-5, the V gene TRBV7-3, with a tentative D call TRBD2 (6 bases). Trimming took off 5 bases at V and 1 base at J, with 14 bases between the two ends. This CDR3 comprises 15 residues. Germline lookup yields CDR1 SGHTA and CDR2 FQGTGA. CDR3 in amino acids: CASSPLAGFQETQYF. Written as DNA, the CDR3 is TGTGCCAGCAGCCCCCTCGCGGGGTTCCAAGAGACCCAGTACTTC.

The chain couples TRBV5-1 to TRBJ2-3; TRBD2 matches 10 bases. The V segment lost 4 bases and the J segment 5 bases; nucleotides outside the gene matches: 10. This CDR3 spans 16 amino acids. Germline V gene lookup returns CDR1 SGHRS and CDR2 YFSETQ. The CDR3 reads CASSPESGRAGDTQYF. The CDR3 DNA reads TGCGCCAGCAGCCCCGAGAGCGGGAGGGCCGGAGATACGCAGTATTTT.

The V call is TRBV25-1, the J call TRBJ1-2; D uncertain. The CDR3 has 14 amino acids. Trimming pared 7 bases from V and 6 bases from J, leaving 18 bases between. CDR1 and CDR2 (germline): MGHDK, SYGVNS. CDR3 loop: CASTPLGGKDGYTF. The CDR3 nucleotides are TGTGCCAGCACTCCACTGGGAGGAAAGGATGGCTACACCTTC.

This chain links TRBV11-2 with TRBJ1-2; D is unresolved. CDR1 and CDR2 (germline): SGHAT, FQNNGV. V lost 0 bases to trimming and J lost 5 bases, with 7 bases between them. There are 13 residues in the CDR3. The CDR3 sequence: CASSLDPLYGYTF. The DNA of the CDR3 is TGTGCCAGCAGCTTAGATCCCCTATATGGCTACACCTTC. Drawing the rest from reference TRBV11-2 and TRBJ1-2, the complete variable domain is EAGVAQSPRYKIIEKRQSVAFWCNPISGHATLYWYQQILGQGPKLLIQFQNNGVVDDSQLPKDRFSAERLKGVDSTLKIQPAKLEDSAVYLCASSLDPLYGYTFGSGTRLTVV.

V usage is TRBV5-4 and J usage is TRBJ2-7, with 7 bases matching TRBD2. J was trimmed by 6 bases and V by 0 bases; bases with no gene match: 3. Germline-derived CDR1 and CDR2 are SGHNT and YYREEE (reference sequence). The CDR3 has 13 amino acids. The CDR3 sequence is CASSLVGEGEQYF. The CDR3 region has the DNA TGTGCCAGCAGCTTGGTCGGGGAGGGCGAGCAGTACTTC.

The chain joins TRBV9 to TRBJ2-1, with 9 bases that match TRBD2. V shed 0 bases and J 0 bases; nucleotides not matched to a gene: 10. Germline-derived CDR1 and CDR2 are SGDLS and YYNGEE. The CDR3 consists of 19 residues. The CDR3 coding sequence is TGTGCCAGCAGCGTAGGTCTGGTGGGGCGGGGGGGCTCCTACAATGAGCAGTTCTTC. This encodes CASSVGLVGRGGSYNEQFF.

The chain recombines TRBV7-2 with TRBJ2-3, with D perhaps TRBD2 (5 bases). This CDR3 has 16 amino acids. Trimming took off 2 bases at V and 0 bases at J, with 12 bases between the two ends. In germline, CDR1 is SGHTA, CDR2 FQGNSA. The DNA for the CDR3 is TGTGCCAGCAGCTTATTTGGCGGGTGGAGCACAGATACGCAGTATTTT. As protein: CASSLFGGWSTDTQYF.

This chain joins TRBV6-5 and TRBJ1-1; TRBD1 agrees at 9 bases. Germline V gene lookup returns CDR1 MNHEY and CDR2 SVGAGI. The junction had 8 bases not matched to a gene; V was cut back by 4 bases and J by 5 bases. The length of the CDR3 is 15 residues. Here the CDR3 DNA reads TGTGCCAGCAGTTCCCGGACAGGGGTGGCGACTGAAGCTTTCTTT. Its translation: CASSSRTGVATEAFF.

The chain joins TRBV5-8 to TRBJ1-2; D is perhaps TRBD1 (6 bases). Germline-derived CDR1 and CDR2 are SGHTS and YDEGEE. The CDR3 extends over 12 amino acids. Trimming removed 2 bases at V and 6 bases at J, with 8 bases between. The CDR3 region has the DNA TGTGCCAGCAGCTTCAGGGGACATGGCTACACCTTC. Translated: CASSFRGHGYTF.

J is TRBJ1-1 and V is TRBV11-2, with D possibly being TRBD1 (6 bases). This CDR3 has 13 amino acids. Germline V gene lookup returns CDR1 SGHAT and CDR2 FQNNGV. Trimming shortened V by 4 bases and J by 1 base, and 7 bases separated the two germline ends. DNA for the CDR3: TGTGCCAGCAGCTCCAGGGGGAACACTGAAGCTTTCTTT. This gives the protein CASSSRGNTEAFF.

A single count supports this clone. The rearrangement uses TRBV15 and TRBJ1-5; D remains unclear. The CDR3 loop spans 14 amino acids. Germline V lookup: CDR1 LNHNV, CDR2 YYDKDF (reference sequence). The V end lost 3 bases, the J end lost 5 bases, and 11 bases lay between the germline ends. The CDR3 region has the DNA TGTGCCACCAGCAGGCGGGAACCCGATCAGCCCCAGCATTTT. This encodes CATSRREPDQPQHF.

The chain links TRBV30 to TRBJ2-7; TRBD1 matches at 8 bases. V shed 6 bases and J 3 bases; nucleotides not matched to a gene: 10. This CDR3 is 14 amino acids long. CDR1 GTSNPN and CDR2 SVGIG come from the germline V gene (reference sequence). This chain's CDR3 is CACSSGTGLYEQYF. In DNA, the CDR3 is TGTGCCTGCTCCTCCGGGACAGGCCTCTACGAGCAGTACTTC.

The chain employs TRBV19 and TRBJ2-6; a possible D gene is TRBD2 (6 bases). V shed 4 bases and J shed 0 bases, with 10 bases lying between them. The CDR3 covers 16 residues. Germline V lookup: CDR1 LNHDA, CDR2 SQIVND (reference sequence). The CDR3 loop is CASSRDWSSGANVLTF. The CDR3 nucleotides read TGTGCCAGTAGTAGGGACTGGAGCTCTGGGGCCAACGTCCTGACTTTC.

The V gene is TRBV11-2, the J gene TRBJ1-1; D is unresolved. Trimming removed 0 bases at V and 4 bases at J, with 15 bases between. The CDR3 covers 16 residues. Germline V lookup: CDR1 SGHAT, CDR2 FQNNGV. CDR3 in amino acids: CASSLEFGRLITEAFF. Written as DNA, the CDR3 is TGTGCCAGCAGCTTAGAATTCGGCAGGCTGATCACTGAAGCTTTCTTT.

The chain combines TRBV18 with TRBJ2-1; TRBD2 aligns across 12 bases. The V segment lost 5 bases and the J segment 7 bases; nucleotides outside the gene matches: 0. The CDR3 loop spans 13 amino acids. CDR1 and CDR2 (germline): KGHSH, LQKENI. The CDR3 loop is CASSGTSGNEQFF. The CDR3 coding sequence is TGTGCCAGCTCAGGGACTAGCGGGAATGAGCAGTTCTTC.

CDR3 residues: CASSLRPGLAGGPSTDTQYF. Here the CDR3 DNA reads TGTGCCAGCAGCCTCCGGCCGGGACTAGCGGGGGGCCCTAGCACAGATACGCAGTATTTT. This chain connects TRBV9 to TRBJ2-3, with 15 bases fitting TRBD2. This CDR3 is 20 amino acids long. J was trimmed by 0 bases and V by 4 bases; bases with no gene match: 12. Per germline, CDR1 SGDLS and CDR2 YYNGEE.

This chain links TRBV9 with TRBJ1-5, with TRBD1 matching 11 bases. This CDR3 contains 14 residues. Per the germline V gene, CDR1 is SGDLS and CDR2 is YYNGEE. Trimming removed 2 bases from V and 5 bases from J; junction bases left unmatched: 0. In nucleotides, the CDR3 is TGTGCCAGCAGCGTGGGACAGGGGGATCAGCCCCAGCATTTT. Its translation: CASSVGQGDQPQHF.

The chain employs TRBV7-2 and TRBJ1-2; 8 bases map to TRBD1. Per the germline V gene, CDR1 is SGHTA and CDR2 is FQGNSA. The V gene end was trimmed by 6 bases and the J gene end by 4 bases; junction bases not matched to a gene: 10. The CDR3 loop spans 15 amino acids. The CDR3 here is CASRLHTGGGYGYTF. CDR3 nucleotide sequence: TGTGCCAGCAGGTTACACACAGGGGGAGGCTATGGCTACACCTTC.

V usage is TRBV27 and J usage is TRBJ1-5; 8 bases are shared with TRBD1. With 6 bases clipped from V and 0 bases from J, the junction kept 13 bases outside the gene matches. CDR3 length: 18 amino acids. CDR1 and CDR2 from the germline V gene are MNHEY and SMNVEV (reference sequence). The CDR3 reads CASSPGTGAWYSNQPQHF. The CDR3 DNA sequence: TGTGCCAGCAGCCCCGGGACAGGCGCCTGGTATAGCAATCAGCCCCAGCATTTT.

CDR3 protein: CASSQAGQGNQPQHF. DNA for the CDR3: TGTGCCAGCAGCCAAGCGGGACAGGGCAATCAGCCCCAGCATTTT. The gene calls are TRBV28 and TRBJ1-5; 8 nucleotides line up with TRBD1. The CDR3 length is 15 residues. After removal of 6 bases from V and 2 bases from J, the junction contained 6 bases not matched to a gene. The germline gives CDR1 MDHEN, CDR2 SYDVKM. Drawing the rest from reference TRBV28 and TRBJ1-5, the complete variable domain is DVKVTQSSRYLVKRTGEKVFLECVQDMDHENMFWYRQDPGLGLRLIYFSYDVKMKEKGDIPEGYSVSREKKERFSLILESASTNQTSMYLCASSQAGQGNQPQHFGDGTRLSIL.

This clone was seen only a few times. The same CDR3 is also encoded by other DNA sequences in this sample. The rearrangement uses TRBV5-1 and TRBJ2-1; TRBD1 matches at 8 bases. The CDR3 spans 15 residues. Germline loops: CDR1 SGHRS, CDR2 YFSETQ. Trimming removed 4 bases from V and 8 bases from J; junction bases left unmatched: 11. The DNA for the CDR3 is TGCGCCAGCAGCCCTGGGGACAGGTTGTCGCATGAGCAGTTCTTC. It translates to CASSPGDRLSHEQFF.

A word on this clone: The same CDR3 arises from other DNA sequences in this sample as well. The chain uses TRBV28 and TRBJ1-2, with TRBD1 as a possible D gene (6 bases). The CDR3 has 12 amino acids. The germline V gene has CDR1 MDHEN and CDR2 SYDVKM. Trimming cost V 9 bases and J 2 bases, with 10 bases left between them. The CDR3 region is CASLGQNYGYTF. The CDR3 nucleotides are TGTGCCAGTCTCGGACAGAACTATGGCTACACCTTC.

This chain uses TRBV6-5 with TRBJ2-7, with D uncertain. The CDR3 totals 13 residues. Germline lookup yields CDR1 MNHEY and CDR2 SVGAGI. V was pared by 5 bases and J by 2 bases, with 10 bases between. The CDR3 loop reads CASSRSRTYEQYF. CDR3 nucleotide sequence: TGTGCCAGCAGTAGGAGCCGCACCTACGAGCAGTACTTC.

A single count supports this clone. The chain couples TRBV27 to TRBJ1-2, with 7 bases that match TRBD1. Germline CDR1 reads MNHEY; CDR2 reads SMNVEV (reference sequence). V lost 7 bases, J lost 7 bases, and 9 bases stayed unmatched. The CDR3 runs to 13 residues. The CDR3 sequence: CASKDRERSGYTF. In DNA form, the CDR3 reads TGTGCCAGCAAAGACAGGGAAAGGAGTGGCTACACCTTC.

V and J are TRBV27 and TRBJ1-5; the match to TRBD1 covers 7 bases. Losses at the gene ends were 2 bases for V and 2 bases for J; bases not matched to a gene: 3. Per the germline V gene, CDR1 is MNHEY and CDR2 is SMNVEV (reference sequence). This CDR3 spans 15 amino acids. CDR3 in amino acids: CASSLLGQGNQPQHF. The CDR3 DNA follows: TGTGCCAGCAGTTTACTCGGACAGGGCAATCAGCCCCAGCATTTT.

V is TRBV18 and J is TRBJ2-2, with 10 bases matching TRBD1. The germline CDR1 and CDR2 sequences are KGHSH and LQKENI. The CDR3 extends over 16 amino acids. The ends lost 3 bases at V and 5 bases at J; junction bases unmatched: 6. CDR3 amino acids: CASSPLGTGETGELFF. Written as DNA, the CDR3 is TGTGCCAGCTCACCTCTCGGGACAGGGGAGACCGGGGAGCTGTTTTTT.